These T cell receptor beta chains were read from a single sample in a study of cytomegalovirus exposure and HLA in healthy donors. The repertoire was sequenced with immunoSEQ multiplex PCR; TCRdb's copy has only in-frame clones and lacks some. The sample has about 160,000 clones, 80% to 90% seen once. The specimen was PBMCs. These receptors came from a man aged 50 to 59 in good health and CMV-seropositive. The CDR3 runs from the conserved cysteine through the conserved F or W. Fields, in order: J gene, V gene, D gene, clone size, CDR3 protein, CDR3 DNA. D genes are given only for firm matches. Rows give clone size only sometimes, using once, few, many, or a class for an expanded clone.

TRBJ2-2 | TRBV11-3 | NA | NA | CASSLDRRGGELFF | TGTGCCAGCAGCCTAGACAGGAGGGGCGGGGAGCTGTTTTTT
TRBJ2-7 | TRBV10-1 | TRBD1 | once | CASSGQGAYEQYF | TGCGCCAGCAGCGGACAGGGGGCCTACGAGCAGTACTTC
TRBJ1-1 | TRBV2 | TRBD1 | NA | CASSSRRTGSTEAFF | TGTGCCAGCAGTTCAAGAAGGACAGGGAGCACTGAAGCTTTCTTT
TRBJ2-5 | TRBV7-8 | NA | NA | CASSPSHQETQYF | TGTGCCAGCAGCCCCTCCCACCAAGAGACCCAGTACTTC
TRBJ2-5 | TRBV7-7 | TRBD2 | once | CASSSGLAGGVQETQYF | TGTGCTAGCAGCTCGGGACTAGCGGGAGGGGTCCAAGAGACCCAGTACTTC
TRBJ2-2 | TRBV2 | NA | NA | CARRDTGELFF | TGTGCCCGCCGGGACACCGGGGAGCTGTTTTTT
TRBJ1-1 | TRBV15 | NA | NA | CATSRAREVTEAFF | TGTGCCACCAGCAGAGCTAGGGAGGTCACTGAAGCTTTCTTT
TRBJ1-2 | TRBV2 | NA | NA | CASSEVPYTGNTF | TGTGCCAGCAGTGAAGTTCCGTATACAGGGAACACCTTC
TRBJ1-1 | TRBV11-2 | NA | NA | CASSLGDTHTEAFF | TGTGCCAGCAGCTTGGGTGACACTCACACTGAAGCTTTCTTT
TRBJ1-2 | TRBV5-1 | NA | NA | CASSLSGRAYGYTF | TGCGCCAGCAGCTTGTCAGGGAGGGCCTATGGCTACACCTTC
TRBJ2-7 | TRBV7-6 | NA | NA | CASSPTGSYEQYF | TGTGCCAGCAGTCCGACAGGCTCCTACGAGCAGTACTTC
TRBJ1-1 | TRBV18 | NA | NA | CASSLSRTEAFF | TGTGCCAGCTCCCTCTCGAGAACTGAAGCTTTCTTT
TRBJ1-1 | TRBV19 | NA | few | CASSIRGPTEAFF | TGTGCCAGTAGTATACGGGGTCCCACTGAAGCTTTCTTT
TRBJ2-3 | TRBV29-1 | TRBD2 | NA | CSAGTSGTDTQYF | TGCAGCGCTGGGACTAGCGGCACAGATACGCAGTATTTT
TRBJ1-5 | TRBV19 | NA | once | CASGDIRSQHF | TGTGCCTCTGGGGACATTCGGTCCCAGCATTTT
TRBJ1-2 | TRBV10-3 | NA | NA | CAIMRGANYGYTF | TGTGCCATCATGCGAGGAGCTAACTATGGCTACACCTTC
TRBJ1-1 | TRBV6-5 | NA | NA | CASSREENTEAFF | TGTGCCAGCAGCCGCGAGGAGAACACTGAAGCTTTCTTT
TRBJ2-5 | TRBV5-1 | TRBD2 | NA | CASSPGTSEKETQYF | TGCGCCAGCAGCCCGGGGACTAGCGAGAAAGAGACCCAGTACTTC
TRBJ2-4 | TRBV14 | NA | NA | CASSPNWVGANKNIQYF | TGTGCCAGCAGCCCCAATTGGGTGGGGGCGAACAAAAACATTCAGTACTTC
TRBJ2-3 | TRBV21-1 | NA | NA | CAVIAGRPASTDTQYF | TGTGCCGTAATAGCGGGACGGCCTGCTAGCACAGATACGCAGTATTTT
TRBJ1-3 | TRBV6-5 | NA | NA | CASSQGVWDTIYF | TGTGCCAGCAGTCAAGGGGTTTGGGACACCATATATTTT
TRBJ1-3 | TRBV11-2 | TRBD1 | NA | CASSSQTGGGGNTIYF | TGTGCCAGCAGCTCCCAGACAGGGGGAGGAGGAAACACCATATATTTT
TRBJ2-1 | TRBV6-5 | TRBD1 | NA | CASSYAGTGKGNEQFF | TGTGCCAGCAGTTACGCCGGGACAGGGAAAGGCAATGAGCAGTTCTTC
TRBJ2-5 | TRBV19 | NA | NA | CASTSQPGGSQETQYF | TGTGCCAGTACCTCACAACCCGGGGGTTCGCAAGAGACCCAGTACTTC
TRBJ1-6 | TRBV2 | NA | NA | CASSDRGGNSPLHF | TGTGCCAGCAGTGACAGGGGCGGGAATTCACCCCTCCACTTT
TRBJ1-2 | TRBV5-1 | TRBD1 | NA | CASSLTGEYGYTF | TGCGCCAGCAGCTTAACAGGGGAGTATGGCTACACCTTC
TRBJ1-5 | TRBV19 | TRBD1 | NA | CASRYTGQGNYQPQHF | TGTGCCAGTAGGTATACCGGACAGGGAAATTATCAGCCCCAGCATTTT
TRBJ1-5 | TRBV19 | TRBD1 | NA | CASSSRQGSSNQPQHF | TGTGCCAGTAGTTCTCGACAGGGTTCAAGCAATCAGCCCCAGCATTTT
TRBJ2-3 | TRBV5-1 | TRBD1 | NA | CASSLGDRGKSTDTQYF | TGCGCCAGCAGCTTGGGGGACAGGGGAAAAAGCACAGATACGCAGTATTTT
TRBJ1-2 | TRBV7-2 | NA | NA | CASSLDQVYGYTF | TGTGCCAGCAGCTTAGACCAGGTCTATGGCTACACCTTC
TRBJ2-3 | TRBV4-1 | NA | NA | CASSQDRTQYF | TGCGCCAGCAGCCAAGATCGTACGCAGTATTTT
TRBJ1-2 | TRBV5-1 | NA | once | CASSSSTGIGYTF | TGCGCCAGCAGTTCATCTACGGGGATTGGCTACACCTTC
TRBJ1-2 | TRBV4-1 | TRBD1 | once | CASSLGGQGAGGYTF | TGCGCCAGCAGCCTCGGCGGCCAGGGGGCAGGGGGCTACACCTTC
TRBJ2-7 | TRBV10-1 | TRBD1 | NA | CASSGQGVGEQYF | TGCGCCAGCAGTGGGCAGGGGGTAGGAGAGCAGTACTTC
TRBJ2-5 | TRBV18 | TRBD1 | NA | CASSPKGAFQETQYF | TGTGCCAGCTCACCAAAGGGGGCCTTCCAAGAGACCCAGTACTTC
TRBJ2-3 | TRBV9 | NA | NA | CASSVGTGTDTQYF | TGTGCCAGCAGCGTAGGGACAGGCACAGATACGCAGTATTTT
TRBJ2-2 | TRBV6-1 | TRBD2 | NA | CASSASGAPTGELFF | TGTGCCAGCAGCGCCAGCGGGGCCCCGACCGGGGAGCTGTTTTTT
TRBJ1-1 | TRBV5-4 | NA | NA | CASSSDTLNTEAFF | TGTGCCAGCAGCTCGGACACCCTGAACACTGAAGCTTTCTTT
TRBJ1-1 | TRBV7-3 | TRBD1 | NA | CASSLSGGTEAFF | TGTGCCAGCAGCTTATCAGGGGGCACTGAAGCTTTCTTT
TRBJ1-3 | TRBV27 | TRBD1 | once | CASSPTGVTGNTIYF | TGTGCCAGCAGTCCGACAGGGGTAACTGGAAACACCATATATTTT
TRBJ1-6 | TRBV11-2 | TRBD1 | NA | CASRGWTGKSTRKNSPLHF | TGTGCCAGCAGAGGTTGGACAGGGAAGTCAACCAGGAAAAATTCACCCCTCCACTTT